The present TCR beta chain was sequenced within a study of shared clonotypes between healthy human individuals. Study results and limitations: As a rule, naive subsets had a larger estimated richness than memory subsets.

In the naive CD8 group, cells lacked CD45RO and were positively selected for CCR7, so terminally differentiated effector memory CD45RA+ cells were left out. As concerns this clone: Its antigen is not identified.

Data came from immunoSEQ multiplex PCR; TCRdb stores just in-frame clones and leaves some out. The table has approximately 1.9 million clones, 80% to 95% seen once; the top ten hold about 1.6%. Germline trimming cut 8 bases from V and 7 bases from J; bases unmatched to any gene: 17. The CDR3 consists of 15 residues. Germline V gene sequence: CDR1 MNHEY, CDR2 SMNVEV (reference sequence). The chain carries TRBV27 and TRBJ2-7; TRBD1 agrees at 7 bases. The TCR comes from a man in his late teens or twenties in good health. Some clones in this sample may be carry-over from other donors' samples. What was sequenced was naive CD8+ T cells from PBMCs. CDR3 sequence (DNA): TGTGCCAGCCAAGGGAAGACAGGGTTTTTAAAAGAGCAGTACTTC. Its translation is CASQGKTGFLKEQYF.